The clone carrying this T cell receptor beta chain was counted a few times. No antigen is known for it. The sample comes from a study of cytomegalovirus exposure and HLA in healthy donors. Study outcomes and limitations: Per a prior analysis, the majority of TCR beta V segments were productive roughly 90% or roughly 30% of the time.

PCR was performed using 60 Vbeta and 13 Jbeta primers. TCRdb's table, derived via immunoSEQ multiplex PCR, lists solely in-frame clones and lacks some. Of about 93,000 clones listed, approximately 68% were seen once; the top ten hold 5.9%. CDR3 length equals 14 residues. V dropped 0 bases and J dropped 7 bases, with 11 bases sitting between them. Germline CDR1 reads SGHTA; CDR2 reads FQGTGA. V and J are TRBV7-3 and TRBJ2-3; no firm D call. The sequenced sample consisted of PBMCs. The TCR comes from a boy between 10 and 17 years old in good health and CMV-seropositive. The CDR3 here is CASSLTDQSNTQYF. Here the CDR3 DNA reads TGTGCCAGCAGCTTAACAGATCAGTCAAATACGCAGTATTTT. The full variable domain, with the rest looked up from reference TRBV7-3 and TRBJ2-3, is GAGVSQTPSNKVTEKGKYVELRCDPISGHTALYWYRQSLGQGPEFLIYFQGTGAADDSGLPNDRFFAVRPEGSVSTLKIQRTERGDSAVYLCASSLTDQSNTQYFGPGTRLTVL.